This T cell receptor beta chain was sequenced in a study of cytomegalovirus exposure and HLA in healthy donors (dated by TCRdb to 2016 to 2017). With regard to the full study: According to an earlier analysis of a few hundred of the donors, about 179 million T cells yielded 90 million to 140 million unique TCR beta sequences and around 300 Gb of sequence data. Roughly 310 gigabases of sequencing data and 70 million to 100 million unique TCR sequences were included in an early release covering several hundred HLA-typed donors. A later genetic analysis used genome-wide SNP genotypes for about three fifths of the 666 donors, treating that subset as a discovery cohort. Donor age, sex, ethnicity and CMV serostatus were collected together with the repertoire data. Among some 400 genotyped donors of the cohort, an average of around 250,000 unique TCR beta nucleotide sequences was sequenced per donor, of which 15% to 20% were non-productive. The T cell repertoires of under 750 subjects were profiled by immunosequencing and related to cytomegalovirus serostatus. To predict cytomegalovirus infection status, the study brought together high-throughput TCR immunosequencing, statistical association of individual TCRs with disease status, and machine learning. Of the roughly 390 genotyped donors, 65% to 90% were placed in the genetic ancestry cluster associated with self-reported Caucasian donors. In the later analysis, no new phenotypic data were used to find candidate immune exposures; instead, reliance was placed on TCR beta sequences and their occurrence across donors. In an earlier analysis of roughly 540 of the donors, high-throughput TCR beta sequencing was used to judge whether each TCR beta V gene segment behaved as functional or pseudogenic. To study patterns of TCR occurrence, a later analysis re-analyzed previously published TCR beta repertoires from 550 to 800 donors and added high-resolution HLA genotyping. The number of donors typed differed by locus, with roughly 629-640 for A, B, C, DRB1 and DQB1, 522 for DQA1, approximately 580 for DPA1, and some 450 for DPB1. In addition to the first cohort of several hundred subjects, a separate validation cohort of over 90 different subjects was used. Four to six DR-DQ haplotypes were handled as single units for association and clustering because linkage in the cohort was strong. HLA typing covered class I and class II loci at four-digit resolution. The aim of the study was to test whether cataloging public T cell receptors could identify signatures of past pathogen exposure. Every repertoire in the discovery cohort had been generated on one and the same sequencing platform. General study outcomes and caveats: According to a later analysis, parvovirus B19, influenza, CMV and Epstein-Barr virus appeared linked to several top co-occurrence clusters. Roughly uniform sequencing depth across donors was assumed in presence/absence analyses, although this assumption may not hold. In a later analysis, the rate of TCR association differed among HLA loci, with DRB1 alleles having the most associated TCRs and HLA-C alleles having the fewest. When HLA alleles, especially DR and DQ, strongly co-occurred, TCR associations were difficult to assign to individual alleles. A further reported finding was that TCR beta sequences accurately predicted the HLA-A and HLA-B alleles for most subjects in the first cohort. In a later genetic analysis, a missense DCLRE1C variant was associated with V-gene and J-gene trimming of TCR beta chains, and the association was replicated in an independent cohort. CMV serostatus was the only immune exposure information available for the cohort. In both the original and validation cohorts, the classifier was reported to diagnose cytomegalovirus status with high specificity and sensitivity. Because the 87-base-pair reads could not distinguish some IMGT-functional V segments, including TRBV6-2 and TRBV6-3, those segments were excluded. At a false discovery rate of 0.05, a later analysis linked about 16,000 TCR beta sequences to specific HLA alleles. Most CMV-associated TCR beta chains appeared to be HLA-restricted in a later analysis, and the HLA associations seemed to be driven largely by CMV exposure. It was suggested by the authors that the approach could potentially be generalized to other disease states and immunological phenotypes. Across donors, most TCR sequences were observed very rarely, whereas some public TCRs were present in many individuals. Correlated functional status among segregating V segments might reflect linkage disequilibrium, but an unknown experimental factor could not be ruled out. Broadly in line with IMGT annotations, most TCR beta V segments showed up in productive rearrangements about 90% or about 30% of the time in an earlier analysis of approximately 640 of the donors. Because HLA typing was unavailable for some donors at each locus, only the typed subset was used in association tests. The earlier analysis of approximately 590 of the donors excluded over 15 rarely observed V segments, including chromosome 9 orphons, because counts were too low. In vitro tests confirmed that a few of the cytomegalovirus-associated TCR beta chains recognize cytomegalovirus antigens. Compared with the roughly 720-donor mean, donors in an Asian-associated ancestry cluster had fewer N-insertions in productive TCRs, according to a later genetic analysis. A group of highly shared sequence variants was considered likely to be a technical artifact of the sequencing pipeline. In the study, some 180 TCR beta chains were listed as associated with cytomegalovirus. In a later analysis, HLA-associated TCR beta chains showed more clonal expansion and lower generation probabilities than non-associated chains that were equally common. In this cohort, only TCR beta chains were sequenced, and detectable features were limited by the absence of alpha or paired-chain data.

Libraries came from the immunoSEQ multiplex PCR assay. For the multiplex PCR, a mixture combining 60 forward primers for TCR Vbeta segments and 13 reverse primers for TCR Jbeta segments was used. A multiplex PCR assay on genomic DNA amplified the CDR3 region of rearranged TCR beta genes. On the Illumina HiSeq System, the amplified TCR beta libraries were sequenced as 87-base-pair reads. On the authors' methods: In a later analysis, roughly 80 million unique TCR beta chains were counted across the roughly 670 repertoires, and roughly 9.9 million of these chains were shared by at least two donors. To remove PCR and sequencing errors, raw reads were error-corrected and collapsed into unique sequences using a nearest-neighbor algorithm that merged closely related sequences. To assign V, D and J gene segments, CDR3 sequences were aligned to IMGT reference sequences. Each retained sequence needed at least a six-nucleotide match to both a V gene segment and a J gene segment. Rearrangements were classified as productive when the CDR3 lacked stop codons and remained in frame with V and J, and all other rearrangements were classified as non-productive. CDR3 was defined by IMGT convention, running from the second conserved V-encoded cysteine to the conserved J-encoded phenylalanine. In an earlier analysis of more than 550 of the donors, sequences lacking an unambiguous match to a single V gene segment were excluded. An earlier analysis of fewer than 750 of the donors classified V segments as functional when productive rearrangements were above 56.7% and as segregating when the standard deviation between donors was above 5%. A statistical classification framework was built for diagnosing cytomegalovirus status from the catalog of TCR beta chain sequences. A later analysis assigned V and J genes by comparing TCR nucleotide sequences with IMGT/GENE-DB human TR gene sequences. Using the TCRdist pipeline, a later analysis assigned CDR3 sequences along with most-parsimonious VDJ recombination scenarios. In a later analysis, each TCR beta chain was defined by its CDR3 amino acid sequence together with its V-gene family, and reads without a unique V-gene family were excluded. To address suspected cross-contamination and a sequencing artifact, a later analysis removed roughly 580 highly shared, low-generation-probability nucleotide sequences. A later analysis calculated a clonal expansion index for each public chain from normalized within-repertoire ranks of inferred template counts. In a later analysis, generation probabilities were computed using a VDJ recombination model fitted to out-of-frame rearrangements, and the results were checked against IGoR. Hypergeometric tests were used in a later analysis to score TCR-TCR, TCR-HLA and TCR-CMV co-occurrence, with a repertoire-size bias correction applied to the TCR pairs. In a later analysis, false discovery rates were estimated by permuting HLA or CMV assignments 20 times. A later analysis grouped co-occurring TCRs with DBSCAN, adding TCRdist sequence similarity when clustering within HLA-allele-positive subsets. For co-occurrence clustering, repertoires with fewer than 30,000 or more than 120,000 public chains were excluded, along with four to six repertoires with anomalous nucleotide sharing. TCRdb provides this immuneACCESS table in a form limited to in-frame rearrangements. Some clones are lacking; in checked studies, under half of them reflect an unresolved V gene, and why the rest are absent is not known. Clone size and V and J calls were adopted from that table, with D and trimming inferred from the DNA. The sample table contains 85,000 to 130,000 clones; only one count was recorded for over 70% of them. The leading ten clones occupy 2.8% of the sample.

Note on this clone: Its antigen is unknown. Qualities for individual bases were not recorded, and no much larger clone is one base off.

The cohort consisted of hundreds of healthy bone marrow donors. At the time of sampling, all cohort members were nominally healthy, though unrecorded immune exposures were likely present. The donor was CMV seronegative and was included in the group of several hundred seronegative cohort members. A peripheral blood sample was provided by each donor, and peripheral blood mononuclear cells were used for TCR beta sequencing. Genomic DNA was extracted from the blood cell samples with the Qiagen DNeasy Blood Extraction Kit. CDR1 SQVTM and CDR2 ANQGSEA are derived from the germline V gene. V and J lose 4 bases and 2 bases, and a span of 5 bases separates them. Reading from cysteine to phenylalanine, the CDR3 counts 11 amino acids. Only the CDR3 DNA is retained, 33 bases long and in frame from the first base.

Sample: PBMCs. This receptor was taken from a female donor in good health and CMV-seronegative. The chain was built from TRBV29-1 and TRBJ1-2; TRBD1 is a weak D gene call, 5 bases matching. DNA sequence: TGCAGCGTTGGACAGAACTATGGCTACACCTTC. Its protein reads: CSVGQNYGYTF.